The clone carrying this T cell receptor (beta chain) was seen many times. This CDR3 region has 14 residues. The V end lost 1 base, the J end lost 5 bases, and 11 bases lay between the germline ends. The TCR beta CDR3 regions underwent amplification from RNA transcripts. The workflow started with a first-round RT-PCR run with HTBI primers and then moved on to a second-round multiplex PCR. MiXCR was run by TCRdb on the multiplex PCR reads, yielding one entry per CDR3 protein. The sample shows roughly 610,000 distinct CDR3 sequences, 20% to 25% of them seen only once. These data originate in a study of Graves' ophthalmopathy and Graves' hyperthyroidism.

Source material: peripheral blood. This clonotype originated in a woman between 18 and 29 years old with stable Graves' hyperthyroidism. Some clones in this sample may be carry-over from other donors' samples. The chain recombines TRBV12-3 or TRBV12-4 with TRBJ1-2, with D hard to call. Written as DNA, the CDR3 is TGTGCCAGCAGTTTAGTGTCCGGGGAGTATGGCTACACCTTC. Translation: CASSLVSGEYGYTF.